Detailed here is one TCR beta chain. The CDR3 has 17 residues. Germline V gene sequence: CDR1 MDHEN, CDR2 SYDVKM. V lost 7 bases, J lost 0 bases, and 18 bases lay in between. The data stem from a study of blood T cell repertoires in COVID-19. Turning to the study itself: Nucleic acid was either cDNA or gDNA, and it came from T cells, B-cell-depleted T cells, or PBMCs.

Assay: immunoSEQ multiplex PCR; the TCRdb copy retains only in-frame clones and omits some. The sample yields a few hundred thousand clones, about 90% seen once. This clonotype was sampled from a woman between 25 and 40 years old with COVID-19, enrolled during active disease. The sequenced material came from peripheral blood. The chain joins TRBV28 to TRBJ2-2; D is perhaps TRBD1 (6 bases). CDR3 DNA: TGTGCCAGCAAAACCCCCCATGGGACAACGAACACCGGGGAGCTGTTTTTT. Protein product: CASKTPHGTTNTGELFF.